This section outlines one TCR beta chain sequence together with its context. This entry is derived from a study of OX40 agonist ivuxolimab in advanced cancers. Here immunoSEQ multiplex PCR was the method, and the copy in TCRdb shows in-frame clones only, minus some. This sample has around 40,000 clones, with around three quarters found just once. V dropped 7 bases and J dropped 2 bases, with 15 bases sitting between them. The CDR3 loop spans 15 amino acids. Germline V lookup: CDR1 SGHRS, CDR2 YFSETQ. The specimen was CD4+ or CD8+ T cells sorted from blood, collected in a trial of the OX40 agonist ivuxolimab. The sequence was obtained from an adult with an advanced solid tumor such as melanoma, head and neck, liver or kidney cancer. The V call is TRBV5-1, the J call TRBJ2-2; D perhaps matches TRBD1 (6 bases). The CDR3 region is CASGERTANTGELFF. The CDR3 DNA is TGCGCCAGCGGCGAAAGGACAGCTAACACCGGGGAGCTGTTTTTT.